The present entry profiles one T cell receptor (beta chain) with its context. This entry is derived from a study of identifying expanded T cells in peripheral blood. The protocol was immunoSEQ multiplex PCR, while the TCRdb copy is restricted to in-frame clones and leaves out a portion. The table lists about 84,000 clones, 70% to 90% of them singletons. Germline V gene lookup returns CDR1 MNHEY and CDR2 SVGAGI. The V end was cut by 6 bases, the J end by 2 bases, with 14 bases between. The CDR3 length is 14 residues. The origin of this receptor is a person between 18 and 69 years old in good health. The J gene is TRBJ2-7, the V gene TRBV6-5, with D possibly being TRBD1 or TRBD2 (5 bases each). Specimen: blood. CDR3 protein: CASSPGTGPYEQYF. The DNA of the CDR3 is TGTGCCAGCAGCCCCGGGACGGGACCCTACGAGCAGTACTTC.